This TCR beta chain was recorded in a study of regulatory T cells in long-lasting Graves disease. Study findings and constraints: No thyroid tissue was studied; the work used peripheral blood only. Sample size was small, which may have lowered accuracy. It was in persistent disease that TRBV28, TRBJ1-2 and TRBJ2-5 were favored.

Trimming removed 5 bases from V and 0 bases from J, with 14 bases in between. The V gene's germline CDR1 is MNHEY and CDR2 SMNVEV (reference sequence). The CDR3 runs 16 residues. This clonotype was recorded at least ten times. The antigen is undetermined. Time point here: newly diagnosed GD, antithyroid drugs for less than 3 months. With RNA extracted from PBMCs as input, the TCR library was made. The diagnosis of Graves' disease used American Thyroid Association guidelines. Arm-PCR of CDR3 regions with iRepertoire HTBI primers generated TCR beta libraries. MiXCR, run by TCRdb on the multiplex PCR reads, gives a single entry per CDR3 protein. The table shows 300,000 to 400,000 distinct CDR3 sequences, with 15% to 17% occurring only once.

The chain employs TRBV27 and TRBJ2-1, with a tentative D call TRBD1 (5 bases). Sequencing was performed on peripheral blood mononuclear cells (PBMCs), taken at new diagnosis, from a patient treated with antithyroid drugs. This sequence was found in a female donor with Graves disease. CDR3 DNA sequence: TGTGCCAGCAGTACCATAGGGGCGAGCTCCTACAATGAGCAGTTCTTC. Protein: CASSTIGASSYNEQFF.